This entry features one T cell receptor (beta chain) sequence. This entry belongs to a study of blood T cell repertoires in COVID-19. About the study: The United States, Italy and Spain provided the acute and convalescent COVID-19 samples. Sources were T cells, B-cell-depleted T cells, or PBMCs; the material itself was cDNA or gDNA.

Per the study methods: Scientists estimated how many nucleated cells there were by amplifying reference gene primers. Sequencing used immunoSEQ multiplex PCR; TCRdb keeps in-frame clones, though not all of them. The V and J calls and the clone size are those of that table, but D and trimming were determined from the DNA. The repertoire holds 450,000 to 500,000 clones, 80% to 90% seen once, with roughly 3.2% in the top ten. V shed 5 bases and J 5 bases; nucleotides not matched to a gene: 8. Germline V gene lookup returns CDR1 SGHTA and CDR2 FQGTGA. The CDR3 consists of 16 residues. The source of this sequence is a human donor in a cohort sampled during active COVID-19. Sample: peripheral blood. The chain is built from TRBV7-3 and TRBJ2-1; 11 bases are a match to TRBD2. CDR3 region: CASSPLAGGPDNEQFF. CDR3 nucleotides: TGTGCCAGCAGCCCATTAGCGGGAGGGCCTGACAATGAGCAGTTCTTC.